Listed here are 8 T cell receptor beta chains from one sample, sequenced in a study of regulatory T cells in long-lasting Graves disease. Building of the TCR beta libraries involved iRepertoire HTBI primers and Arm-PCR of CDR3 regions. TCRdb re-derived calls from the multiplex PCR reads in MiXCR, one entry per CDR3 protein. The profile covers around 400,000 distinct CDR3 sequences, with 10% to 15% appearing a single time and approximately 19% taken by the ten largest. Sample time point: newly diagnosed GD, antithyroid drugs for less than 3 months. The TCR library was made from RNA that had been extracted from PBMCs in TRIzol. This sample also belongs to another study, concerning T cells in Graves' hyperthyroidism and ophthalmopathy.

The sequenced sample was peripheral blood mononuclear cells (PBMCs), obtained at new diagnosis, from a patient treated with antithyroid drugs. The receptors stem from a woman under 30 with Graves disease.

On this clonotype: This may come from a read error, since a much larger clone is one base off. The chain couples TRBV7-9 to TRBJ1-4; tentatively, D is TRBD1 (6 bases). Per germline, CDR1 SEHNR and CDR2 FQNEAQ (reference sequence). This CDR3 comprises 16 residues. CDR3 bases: TGTGCCGGCAGCCCCGGGGGGGGCATGACTAATGAAAAACTGTTTTTT. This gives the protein CAGSPGGGMTNEKLFF.

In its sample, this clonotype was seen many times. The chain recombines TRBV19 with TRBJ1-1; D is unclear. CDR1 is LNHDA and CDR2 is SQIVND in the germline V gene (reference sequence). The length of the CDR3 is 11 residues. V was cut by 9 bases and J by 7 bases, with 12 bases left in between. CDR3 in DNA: TGTGCCAGCAGACAAAGCGGTGAAGCTTTCTTT. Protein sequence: CASRQSGEAFF.

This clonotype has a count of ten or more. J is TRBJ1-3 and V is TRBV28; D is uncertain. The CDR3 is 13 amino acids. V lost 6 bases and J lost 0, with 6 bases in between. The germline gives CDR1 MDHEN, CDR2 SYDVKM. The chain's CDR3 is CASRRISGNTIYF. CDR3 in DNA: TGTGCCAGCAGGAGGATCTCTGGAAACACCATATATTTT. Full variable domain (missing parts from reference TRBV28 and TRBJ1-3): DVKVTQSSRYLVKRTGEKVFLECVQDMDHENMFWYRQDPGLGLRLIYFSYDVKMKEKGDIPEGYSVSREKKERFSLILESASTNQTSMYLCASRRISGNTIYFGEGSWLTVV.

The CDR3 is CASSDDLSFGTKNIQYF. The CDR3 nucleotides are TGTGCCAGCAGCGACGATCTATCTTTCGGAACCAAAAACATTCAGTACTTC. The genes are TRBV3-1 and TRBJ2-4; D unclear. The CDR3 is 17 residues long. Per the germline V gene, CDR1 is LGHDT and CDR2 is YNNKEL (reference sequence). V was trimmed by 5 bases and J by 2 bases, leaving 19 bases between them.

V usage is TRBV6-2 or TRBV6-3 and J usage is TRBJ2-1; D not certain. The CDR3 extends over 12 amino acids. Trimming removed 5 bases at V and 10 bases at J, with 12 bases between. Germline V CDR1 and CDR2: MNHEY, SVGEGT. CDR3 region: CASSPPYTEQFF. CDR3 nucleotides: TGTGCCAGCAGTCCACCGTACACGGAGCAGTTCTTC.

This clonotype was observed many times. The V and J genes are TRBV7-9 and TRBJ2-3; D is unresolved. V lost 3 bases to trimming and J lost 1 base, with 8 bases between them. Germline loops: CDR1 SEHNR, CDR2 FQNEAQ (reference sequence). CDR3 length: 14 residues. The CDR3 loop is CASSFIDRTDTQYF. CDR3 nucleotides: TGTGCCAGCAGCTTTATCGATCGCACAGATACGCAGTATTTT.

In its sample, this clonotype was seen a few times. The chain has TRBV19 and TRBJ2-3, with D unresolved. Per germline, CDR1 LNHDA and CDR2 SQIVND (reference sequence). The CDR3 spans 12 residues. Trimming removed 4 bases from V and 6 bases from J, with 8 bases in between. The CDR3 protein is CASSNRYDTQYF. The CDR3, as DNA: TGTGCCAGTAGTAATCGTTACGATACGCAGTATTTT.

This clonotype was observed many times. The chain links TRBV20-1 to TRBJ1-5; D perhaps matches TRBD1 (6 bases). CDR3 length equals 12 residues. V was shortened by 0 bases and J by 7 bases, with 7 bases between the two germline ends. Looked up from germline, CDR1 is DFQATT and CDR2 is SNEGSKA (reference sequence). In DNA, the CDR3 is TGCAGTGCTAGAGAGGGGGCCCAGCCCCAGCATTTT. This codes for CSAREGAQPQHF.